This entry concerns a single T cell receptor (beta chain). Its antigen is not identified. The CDR3 has 14 residues. The V gene's germline CDR1 is SGHTA and CDR2 FQGNSA. V lost 6 bases and J lost 5; bases outside the gene matches: 6. The data are from a study of OX40 agonist ivuxolimab in advanced cancers. At the level of the study: In three patients, partial responses were observed, one with hepatocellular carcinoma and two with cutaneous melanoma.

Blood draws occurred at baseline, cycle 4 day 1, and cycle 7 day 1. Study findings and constraints: Partial responders treated at 0.1-3.0 mg/kg exhibited clonal expansion among the lowest measured.

TCRdb's table, derived via immunoSEQ multiplex PCR, lists solely in-frame clones and lacks some. The table records 70,000 to 95,000 clones, around 90% of them present only once. This sample comprised CD4+ or CD8+ T cells sorted from blood, obtained in a trial of the OX40 agonist ivuxolimab. The chain couples TRBV7-2 to TRBJ2-1; 8 bases fit TRBD2. The clonotype comes from an adult with an advanced solid tumor such as melanoma, head and neck, liver or kidney cancer. The CDR3 is CASRREVLNNEQFF. Here the CDR3 DNA reads TGTGCCAGCAGGCGGGAGGTTCTGAACAATGAGCAGTTCTTC. Variable domain in full (rest from reference TRBV7-2 and TRBJ2-1): GAGVSQSPSNKVTEKGKDVELRCDPISGHTALYWYRQSLGQGLEFLIYFQGNSAPDKSGLPSDRFSAERTGGSVSTLTIQRTQQEDSAVYLCASRREVLNNEQFFGPGTRLTVL.